This T cell receptor (beta chain) appears in the sequencing data of a study of cytomegalovirus exposure and HLA in healthy donors. PCR amplification relied on 60 Vbeta primers (plus 13 Jbeta primers). Assay: immunoSEQ multiplex PCR; the TCRdb copy retains only in-frame clones and omits some. The sample includes about 140,000 clones, 82% of them seen just once. The V and J ends lost 6 bases and 8 bases, in that order; junction bases with no gene match: 12. The CDR3 runs 15 residues. The germline CDR1 and CDR2 sequences are SGHRS and YFSETQ. In regard to this clone: Its specificity is unknown.

Overall study results and limits: Earlier results showed most TCR beta V segments being productive about 90% or about 30% of the time. V- and J-gene trimming in TCR beta was tied to a missense DCLRE1C variant by an analysis performed later. Near-uniform donor sequencing depth was presumed by presence/absence analyses.

The material sequenced was PBMCs. The chain uses TRBV5-1 and TRBJ2-1; 9 nucleotides match TRBD2. This TCR was sampled from a male donor in good health and CMV-seronegative. Written as DNA, the CDR3 is TGCGCCAGCACCCCTCCGGGACTAGCCGTTTATGAGCAGTTCTTC. Translated: CASTPPGLAVYEQFF. Full variable domain (outside the CDR3, taken from reference TRBV5-1 and TRBJ2-1): KAGVTQTPRYLIKTRGQQVTLSCSPISGHRSVSWYQQTPGQGLQFLFEYFSETQRNKGNFPGRFSGRQFSNSRSEMNVSTLELGDSALYLCASTPPGLAVYEQFFGPGTRLTVL.